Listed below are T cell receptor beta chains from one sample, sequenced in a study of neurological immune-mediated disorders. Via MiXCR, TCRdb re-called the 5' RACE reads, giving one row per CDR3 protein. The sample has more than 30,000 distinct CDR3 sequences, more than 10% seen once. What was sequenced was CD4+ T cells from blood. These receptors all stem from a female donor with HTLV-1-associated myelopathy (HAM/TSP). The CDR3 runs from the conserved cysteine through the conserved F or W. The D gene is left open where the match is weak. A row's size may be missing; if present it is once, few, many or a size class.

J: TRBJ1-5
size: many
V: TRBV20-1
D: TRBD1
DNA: TGCAGTGCTCCCGGGACAGCCATCAATCAGCCCCAGCATTTT
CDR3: CSAPGTAINQPQHF

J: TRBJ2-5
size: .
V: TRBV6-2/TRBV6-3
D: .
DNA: TGTGCCAGCAGTTCCCTCCCGACGAAGGCTCTGGGGGGAACCCAGTACTTC
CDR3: CASSSLPTKALGGTQYF

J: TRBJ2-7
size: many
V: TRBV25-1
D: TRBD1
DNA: TGTGCCAGCAGCCACCCTGGGACAGGGCCTCCTCTAAGCTCCTACGAGCAGTACTTC
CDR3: CASSHPGTGPPLSSYEQYF

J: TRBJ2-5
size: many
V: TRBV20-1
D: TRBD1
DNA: TGCAGTGCCAGGGACAGGGCGAAGACCCAGTACTTC
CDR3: CSARDRAKTQYF

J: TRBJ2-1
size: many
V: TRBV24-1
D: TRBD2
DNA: TGTGCCACCAGTGTAGGGACTAGCGTAGACAATGAGCAGTTCTTC
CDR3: CATSVGTSVDNEQFF

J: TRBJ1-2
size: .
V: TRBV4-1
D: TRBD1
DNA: TGCGCCAGCAGCCAAGAAGGGACAGGGGTTGGCTACACCTTC
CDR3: CASSQEGTGVGYTF

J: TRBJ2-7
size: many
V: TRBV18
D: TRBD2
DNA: TGTGCCAGCTCACTACACCCTACTAGCGGGGAATACGAGCAGTACTTC
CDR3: CASSLHPTSGEYEQYF

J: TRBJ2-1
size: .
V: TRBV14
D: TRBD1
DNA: TGTGCCAGCAGCCTCCGCCGAGGGGACAGCTCCTACAATGAGCAGTTCTTC
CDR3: CASSLRRGDSSYNEQFF

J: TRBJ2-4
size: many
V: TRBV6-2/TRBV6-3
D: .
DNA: TGTGCCAGCAGTTACCCCATGGCCGGTGGTCTGTACTTC
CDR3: CASSYPMAGGLYF

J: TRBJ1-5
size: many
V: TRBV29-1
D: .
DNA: TGCAGCGTTGAGGGTGATTCTAATCAGCCCCAGCATTTT
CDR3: CSVEGDSNQPQHF

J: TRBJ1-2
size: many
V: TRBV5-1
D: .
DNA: TGCGCCAGCAGCAACGCGCGGACAGTTTCCGACTATGGCTACACCTTC
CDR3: CASSNARTVSDYGYTF

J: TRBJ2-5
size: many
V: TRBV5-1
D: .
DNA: TGCGCCAGCAGCCAGAACCAAGAGACCCAGTACTTC
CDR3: CASSQNQETQYF

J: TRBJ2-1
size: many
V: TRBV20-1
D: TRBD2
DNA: TGCAGTGCTAGTGGTGCAAACGGGGGACTAGCGGGGGGGCCTTCCTACAATGAGCAGTTCTTC
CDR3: CSASGANGGLAGGPSYNEQFF

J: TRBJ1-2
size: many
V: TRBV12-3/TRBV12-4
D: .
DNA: TGTGCCAGCAGCGGGGGCTATGGCTACACCTTC
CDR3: CASSGGYGYTF

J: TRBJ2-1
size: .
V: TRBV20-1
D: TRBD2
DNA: TGCAGTGCTAGCTTTACTAGCGGTAGCTCCTACAATGAGCAGTTCTTC
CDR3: CSASFTSGSSYNEQFF

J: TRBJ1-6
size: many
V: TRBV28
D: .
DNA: TGTGCCAGCAGCCCGCACAGCTCCTATAATTCACCCCTCCACTTT
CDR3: CASSPHSSYNSPLHF

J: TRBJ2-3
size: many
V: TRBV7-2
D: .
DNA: TGTGCCAGCAGCGGGGCAGATACGCAGTATTTT
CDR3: CASSGADTQYF

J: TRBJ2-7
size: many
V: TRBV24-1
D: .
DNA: TGTGCCACCAGAGTTGAGACGGAAAACAACGAGCAGTACTTC
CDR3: CATRVETENNEQYF

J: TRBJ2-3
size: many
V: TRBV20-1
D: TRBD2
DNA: TGCAGTGCTAGAGAGTTCGGCGGGAGCACCACAGATACGCAGTATTTT
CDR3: CSAREFGGSTTDTQYF

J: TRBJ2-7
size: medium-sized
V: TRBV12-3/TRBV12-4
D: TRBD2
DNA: TGTGCCAGCAGTTCTAGCGGGGGGGCCTACGAGCAGTACTTC
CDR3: CASSSSGGAYEQYF

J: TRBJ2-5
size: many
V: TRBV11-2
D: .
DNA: TGTGCCAGCAGGACAATAAAGATCCCTCGTACCCCGAGCCCACAAGAGACCCAGTACTTC
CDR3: CASRTIKIPRTPSPQETQYF

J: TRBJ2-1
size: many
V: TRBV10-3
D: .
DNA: TGTGCCATCAGTGAGTCTAGTAATGAGCAGTTCTTC
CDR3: CAISESSNEQFF

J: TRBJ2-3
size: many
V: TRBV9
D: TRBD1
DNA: TGTGCCAGCAGCACCGGACAGGGGCCCACAGATACGCAGTATTTT
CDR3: CASSTGQGPTDTQYF

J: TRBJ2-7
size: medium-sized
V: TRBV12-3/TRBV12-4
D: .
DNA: TGTGCCAGCAGTCCGGATCCCGGGACGGAATACGAGCAGTACTTC
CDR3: CASSPDPGTEYEQYF

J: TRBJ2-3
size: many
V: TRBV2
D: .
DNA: TGTGCCAGCAGTGACGTCGGCCACACTCGGACAGATACGCAGTATTTT
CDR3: CASSDVGHTRTDTQYF

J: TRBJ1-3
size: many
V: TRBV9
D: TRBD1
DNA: TGTGCCAGCAGCGCCGGACAGGCCTTCCGCTCTGGAAACACCATATATTTT
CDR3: CASSAGQAFRSGNTIYF

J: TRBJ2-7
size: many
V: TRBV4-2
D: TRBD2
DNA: TGTGCCAGCAGCCAAGGAGCGGGGGGCTCCTACGAGCAGTACTTC
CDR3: CASSQGAGGSYEQYF

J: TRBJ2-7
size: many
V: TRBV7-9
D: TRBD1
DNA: TGTGCCAGCAGCCGTGGGACAGGGGACGAGCAGTACTTC
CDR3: CASSRGTGDEQYF

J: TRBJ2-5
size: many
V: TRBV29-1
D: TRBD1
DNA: TGCAGCGTATTGGACAGGGAAGAGACCCAGTACTTC
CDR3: CSVLDREETQYF

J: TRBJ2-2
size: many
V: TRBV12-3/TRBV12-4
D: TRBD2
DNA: TGTGCCAGCAGTTTTTTCGGGGGGGGGACCGGGGAGCTGTTTTTT
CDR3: CASSFFGGGTGELFF

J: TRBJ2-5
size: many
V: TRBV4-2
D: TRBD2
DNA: TGTGCCAGCAGCCAAGAACTAGCGGGGAAAGAGACCCAGTACTTC
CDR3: CASSQELAGKETQYF

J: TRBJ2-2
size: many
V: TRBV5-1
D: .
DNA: TGCGCCAGCAGCACGGGGGACACCACCGGGGAGCTGTTTTTT
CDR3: CASSTGDTTGELFF

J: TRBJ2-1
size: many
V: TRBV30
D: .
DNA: TGTGCCTGGTTGGTGGGACTTAACAATGAGCAGTTCTTC
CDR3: CAWLVGLNNEQFF

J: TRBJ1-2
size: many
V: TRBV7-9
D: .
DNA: TGTGCCAGCAGAGGGCAGGGGCGGAATGGCTACACCTTC
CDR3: CASRGQGRNGYTF

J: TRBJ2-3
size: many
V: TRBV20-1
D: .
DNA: TGCAGTGCTGCCCAGGGGGGTACGCAGTATTTT
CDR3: CSAAQGGTQYF

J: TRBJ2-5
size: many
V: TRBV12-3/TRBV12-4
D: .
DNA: TGTGCCAGCAGAAGACAGTCAGAGACCCAGTACTTC
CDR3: CASRRQSETQYF

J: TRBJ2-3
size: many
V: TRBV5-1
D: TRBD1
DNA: TGCGCCAGCAGCGGAAAGACAGGGAGCACAGATACGCAGTATTTT
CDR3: CASSGKTGSTDTQYF

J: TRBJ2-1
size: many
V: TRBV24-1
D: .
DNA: TGTGCCACCAGTGAAGCCGGGGACACCCGCCGCAGCTCCTACAATGAGCAGTTCTTC
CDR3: CATSEAGDTRRSSYNEQFF

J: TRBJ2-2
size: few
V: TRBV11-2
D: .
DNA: TGTGCCAGCAGCTCGAGCTACGGGGAGCTGTTTTTT
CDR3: CASSSSYGELFF

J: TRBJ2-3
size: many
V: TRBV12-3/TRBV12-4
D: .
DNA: TGTGCCAGCAGCCCGGACTACACAGATACGCAGTATTTT
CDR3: CASSPDYTDTQYF